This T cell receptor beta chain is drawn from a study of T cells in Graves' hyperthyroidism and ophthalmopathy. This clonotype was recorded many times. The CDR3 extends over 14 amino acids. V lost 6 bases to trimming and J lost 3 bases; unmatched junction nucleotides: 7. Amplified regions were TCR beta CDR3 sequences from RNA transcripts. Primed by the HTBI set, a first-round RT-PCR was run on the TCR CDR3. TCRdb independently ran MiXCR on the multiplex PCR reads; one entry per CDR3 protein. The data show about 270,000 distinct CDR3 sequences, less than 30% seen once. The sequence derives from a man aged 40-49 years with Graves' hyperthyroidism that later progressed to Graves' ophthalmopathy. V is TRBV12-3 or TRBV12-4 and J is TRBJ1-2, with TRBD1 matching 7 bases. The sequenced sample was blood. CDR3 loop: CASRSTGRDYGYTF. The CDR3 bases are TGTGCCAGCAGGTCGACAGGGAGGGACTATGGCTACACCTTC.